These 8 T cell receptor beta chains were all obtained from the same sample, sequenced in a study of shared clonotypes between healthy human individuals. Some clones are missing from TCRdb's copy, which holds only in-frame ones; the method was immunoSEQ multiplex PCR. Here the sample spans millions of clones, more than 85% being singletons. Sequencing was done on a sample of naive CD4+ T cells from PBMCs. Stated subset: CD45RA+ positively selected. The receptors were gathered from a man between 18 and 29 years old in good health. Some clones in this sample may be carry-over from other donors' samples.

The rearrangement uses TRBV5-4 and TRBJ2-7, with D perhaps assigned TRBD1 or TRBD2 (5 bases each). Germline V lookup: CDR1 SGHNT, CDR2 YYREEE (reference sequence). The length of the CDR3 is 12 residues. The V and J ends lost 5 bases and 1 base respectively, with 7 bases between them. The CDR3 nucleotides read TGTGCCAGCAGGGGACCTTCCTACGAGCAGTACTTC. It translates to CASRGPSYEQYF.

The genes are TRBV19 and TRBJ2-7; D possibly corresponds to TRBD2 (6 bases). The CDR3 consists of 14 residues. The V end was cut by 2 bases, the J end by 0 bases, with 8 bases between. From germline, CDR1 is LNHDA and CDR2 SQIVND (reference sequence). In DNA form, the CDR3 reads TGTGCCAGTAGTATACCGGGGGACTCCTACGAGCAGTACTTC. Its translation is CASSIPGDSYEQYF.

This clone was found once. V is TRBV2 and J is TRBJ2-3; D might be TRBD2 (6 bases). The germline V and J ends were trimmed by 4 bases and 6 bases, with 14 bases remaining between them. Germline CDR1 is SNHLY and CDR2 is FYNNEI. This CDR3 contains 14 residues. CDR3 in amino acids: CASSANKGGDTQYF. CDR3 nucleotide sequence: TGTGCCAGCAGTGCGAATAAAGGAGGGGATACGCAGTATTTT.

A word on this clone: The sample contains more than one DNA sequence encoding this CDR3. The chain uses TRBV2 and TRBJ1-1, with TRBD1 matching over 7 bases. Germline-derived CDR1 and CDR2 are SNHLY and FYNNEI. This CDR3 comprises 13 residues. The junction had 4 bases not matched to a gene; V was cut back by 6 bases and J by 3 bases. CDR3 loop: CASRSQGDTEAFF. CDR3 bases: TGTGCCAGCAGGAGCCAGGGGGACACTGAAGCTTTCTTT.

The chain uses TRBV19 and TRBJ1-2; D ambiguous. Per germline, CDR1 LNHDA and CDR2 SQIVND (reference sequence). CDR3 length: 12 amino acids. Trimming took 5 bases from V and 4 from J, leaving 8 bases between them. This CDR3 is CASSGYSYGYTF. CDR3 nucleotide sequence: TGTGCCAGTAGTGGGTACAGCTATGGCTACACCTTC. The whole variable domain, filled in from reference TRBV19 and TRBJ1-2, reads DGGITQSPKYLFRKEGQNVTLSCEQNLNHDAMYWYRQDPGQGLRLIYYSQIVNDFQKGDIAEGYSVSREKKESFPLTVTSAQKNPTAFYLCASSGYSYGYTFGSGTRLTVV.

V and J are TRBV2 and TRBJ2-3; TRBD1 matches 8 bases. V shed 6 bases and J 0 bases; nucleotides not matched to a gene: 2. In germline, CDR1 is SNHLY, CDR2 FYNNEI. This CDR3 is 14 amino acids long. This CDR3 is CASRDRVSTDTQYF. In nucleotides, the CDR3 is TGTGCCAGCAGGGACAGGGTGAGCACAGATACGCAGTATTTT.

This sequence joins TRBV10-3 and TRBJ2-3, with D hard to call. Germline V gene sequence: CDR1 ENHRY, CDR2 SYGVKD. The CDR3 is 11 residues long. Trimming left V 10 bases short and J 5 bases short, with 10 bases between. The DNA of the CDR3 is TGTGCCACAACCGGGCAAGATACGCAGTATTTT. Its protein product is CATTGQDTQYF.

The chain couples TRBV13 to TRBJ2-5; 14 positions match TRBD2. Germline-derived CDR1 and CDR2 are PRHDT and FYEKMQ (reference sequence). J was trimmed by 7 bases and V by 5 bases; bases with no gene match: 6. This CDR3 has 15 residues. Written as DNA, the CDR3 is TGTGCCAGCAGCCTGGGACTAGCGGGGGACGGGACCCAGTACTTC. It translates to CASSLGLAGDGTQYF.